This T cell receptor (beta chain) was profiled in a study of response to subunit inactivated influenza vaccine. Worth noting for this clonotype: Its antigen is undetermined.

Via MiXCR, TCRdb re-called the RT-PCR reads, giving one row per CDR3 protein. The sample comprises 450,000 to 500,000 distinct CDR3 sequences, about a tenth of which are singletons, and more than 10% rests with the top ten. General study findings and limits: New T cells are recruited in small numbers by each seasonal influenza vaccination, according to the authors' suggestion.

The CDR3 is 14 amino acids. V lost 5 bases, J lost 3 bases, and 13 bases lay in between. Germline values: CDR1 LNHNV, CDR2 YYDKDF (reference sequence). Sequences were derived from PBMCs from blood, sampled 35 to 45 days after vaccination. V is TRBV15 and J is TRBJ2-5, with D hard to call. The origin of this receptor is a man aged 45-65 years who received an inactivated influenza vaccine. The CDR3 DNA reads as TGTGCCACCAGCTATCCCGAACAGAAAGAGACCCAGTACTTC. Protein sequence: CATSYPEQKETQYF.